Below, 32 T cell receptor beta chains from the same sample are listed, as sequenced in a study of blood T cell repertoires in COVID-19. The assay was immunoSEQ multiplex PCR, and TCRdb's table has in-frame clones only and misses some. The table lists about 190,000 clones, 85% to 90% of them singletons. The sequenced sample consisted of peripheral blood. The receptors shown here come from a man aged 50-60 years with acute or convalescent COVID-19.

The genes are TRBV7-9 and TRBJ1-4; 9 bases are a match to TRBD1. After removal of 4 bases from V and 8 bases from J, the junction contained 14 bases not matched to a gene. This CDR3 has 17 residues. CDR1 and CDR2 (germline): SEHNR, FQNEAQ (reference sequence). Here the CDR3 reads CASSYPFGQGPLEKLFF. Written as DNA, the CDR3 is TGTGCCAGCAGCTACCCTTTTGGACAGGGGCCGTTGGAAAAACTGTTTTTT.

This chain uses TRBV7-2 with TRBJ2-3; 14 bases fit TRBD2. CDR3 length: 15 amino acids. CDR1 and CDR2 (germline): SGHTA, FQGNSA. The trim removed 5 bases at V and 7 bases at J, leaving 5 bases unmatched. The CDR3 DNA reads TGTGCCAGCAGCCCCTGGACTAGCGGGGGGAATACGCAGTATTTT. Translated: CASSPWTSGGNTQYF.

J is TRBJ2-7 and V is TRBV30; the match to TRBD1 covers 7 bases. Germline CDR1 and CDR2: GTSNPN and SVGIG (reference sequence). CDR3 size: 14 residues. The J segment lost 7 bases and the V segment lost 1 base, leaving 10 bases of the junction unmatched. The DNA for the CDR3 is TGTGCCTGGAGTGCCCTCTTTAGGGGGCAAGAGCAGTACTTC. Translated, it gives CAWSALFRGQEQYF.

The CDR3 sequence is CASSYTLLGTSGSTQYF. The CDR3 DNA reads TGTGCCAGCAGTTACACTCTCCTCGGGACTAGCGGGAGTACCCAGTACTTC. The chain employs TRBV6-2 or TRBV6-3 and TRBJ2-5, with TRBD2 matching over 14 bases. The CDR3 has 17 residues. Germline V gene data show CDR1 as MNHEY and CDR2 as SVGEGT. Trimming at V came to 2 bases and at J to 8 bases, leaving 10 bases not matched to a gene.

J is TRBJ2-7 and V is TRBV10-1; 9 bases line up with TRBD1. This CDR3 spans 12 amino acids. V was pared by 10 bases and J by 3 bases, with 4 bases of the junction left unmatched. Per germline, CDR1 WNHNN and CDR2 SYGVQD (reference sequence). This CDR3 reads CAIPGQGYEQYV. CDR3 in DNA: TGCGCCATCCCGGGACAGGGCTACGAGCAGTACGTC.

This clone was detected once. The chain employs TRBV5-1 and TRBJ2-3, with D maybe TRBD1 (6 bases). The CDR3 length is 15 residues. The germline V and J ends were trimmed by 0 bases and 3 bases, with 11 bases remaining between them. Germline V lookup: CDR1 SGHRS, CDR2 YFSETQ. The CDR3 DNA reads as TGCGCCAGCAGCTTGGTTGGGACACCTACAGATACGCAGTATTTT. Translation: CASSLVGTPTDTQYF.

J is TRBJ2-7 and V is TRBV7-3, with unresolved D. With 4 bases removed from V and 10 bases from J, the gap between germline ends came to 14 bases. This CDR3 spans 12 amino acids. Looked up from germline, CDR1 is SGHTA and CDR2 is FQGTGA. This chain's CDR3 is CASSSPPGRQYF. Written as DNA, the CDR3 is TGTGCCAGCAGCTCACCCCCAGGCCGTCAGTACTTC. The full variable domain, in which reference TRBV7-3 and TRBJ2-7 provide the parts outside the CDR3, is GAGVSQTPSNKVTEKGKYVELRCDPISGHTALYWYRQSLGQGPEFLIYFQGTGAADDSGLPNDRFFAVRPEGSVSTLKIQRTERGDSAVYLCASSSPPGRQYFGPGTRLTVT.

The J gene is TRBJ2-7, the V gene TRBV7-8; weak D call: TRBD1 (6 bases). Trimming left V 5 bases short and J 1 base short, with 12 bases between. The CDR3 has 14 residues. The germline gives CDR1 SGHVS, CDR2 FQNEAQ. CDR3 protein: CASSPRDTSYEQYF. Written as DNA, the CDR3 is TGTGCCAGCAGCCCCAGGGACACTTCCTACGAGCAGTACTTC. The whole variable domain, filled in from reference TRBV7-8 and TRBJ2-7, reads GAGVSQSPRYKVAKRGQDVALRCDPISGHVSLFWYQQALGQGPEFLTYFQNEAQLDKSGLPSDRFFAERPEGSVSTLKIQRTQQEDSAVYLCASSPRDTSYEQYFGPGTRLTVT.

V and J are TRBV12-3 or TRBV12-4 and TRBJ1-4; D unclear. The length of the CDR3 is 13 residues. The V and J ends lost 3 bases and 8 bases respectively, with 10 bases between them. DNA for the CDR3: TGTGCCAGCAGTTTCCCAACGGGGGAAAAACTGTTTTTT. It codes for CASSFPTGEKLFF.

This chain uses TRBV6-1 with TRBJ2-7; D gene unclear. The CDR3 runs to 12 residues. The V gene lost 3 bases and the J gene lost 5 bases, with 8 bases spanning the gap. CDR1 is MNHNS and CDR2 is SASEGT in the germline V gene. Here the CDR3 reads CASSEVGDEQYF. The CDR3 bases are TGTGCCAGCAGTGAGGTCGGAGACGAGCAGTACTTC.

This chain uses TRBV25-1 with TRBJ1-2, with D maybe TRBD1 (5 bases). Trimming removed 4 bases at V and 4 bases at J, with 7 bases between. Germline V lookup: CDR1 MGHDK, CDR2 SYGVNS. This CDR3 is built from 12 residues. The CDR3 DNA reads TGTGCCAGCAGTGCGCAGGGCTATGGCTACACCTTC. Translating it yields CASSAQGYGYTF.

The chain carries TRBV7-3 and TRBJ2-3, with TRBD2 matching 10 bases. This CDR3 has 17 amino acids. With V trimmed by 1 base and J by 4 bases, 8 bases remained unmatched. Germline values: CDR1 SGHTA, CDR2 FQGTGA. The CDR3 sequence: CASSLMGMLAGADTQYF. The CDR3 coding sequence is TGTGCCAGCAGCTTAATGGGGATGCTAGCGGGGGCAGATACGCAGTATTTT.

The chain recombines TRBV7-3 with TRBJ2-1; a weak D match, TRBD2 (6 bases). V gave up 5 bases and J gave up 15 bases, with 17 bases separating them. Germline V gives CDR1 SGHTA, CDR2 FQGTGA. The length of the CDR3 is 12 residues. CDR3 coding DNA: TGTGCCAGCAGCCCCCCAGCCGGGAGTTTGTTCTTC. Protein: CASSPPAGSLFF.

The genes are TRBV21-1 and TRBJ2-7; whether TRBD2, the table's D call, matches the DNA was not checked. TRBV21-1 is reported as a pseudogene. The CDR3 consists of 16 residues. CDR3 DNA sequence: TGTGCCAGCAGCAAACCGGAGGTCCACCTCCCGTACGAGCAGTACTTC. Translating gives CASSKPEVHLPYEQYF.

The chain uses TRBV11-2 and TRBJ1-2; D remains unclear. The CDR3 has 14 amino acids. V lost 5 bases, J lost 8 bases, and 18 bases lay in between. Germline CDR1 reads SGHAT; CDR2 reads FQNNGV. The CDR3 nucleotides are TGTGCCAGCAGCCTCACCCGCGCGGCTGGAGGCTACACCTTC. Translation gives CASSLTRAAGGYTF.

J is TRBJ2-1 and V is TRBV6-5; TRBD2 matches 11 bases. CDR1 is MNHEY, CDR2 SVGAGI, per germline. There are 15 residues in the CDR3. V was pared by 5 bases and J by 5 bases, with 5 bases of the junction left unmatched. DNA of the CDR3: TGTGCCAGCAGTAAGGGACTAGCGGAAAACAATGAGCAGTTCTTC. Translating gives CASSKGLAENNEQFF.

The CDR3 DNA follows: TGTGCCAGCAGCCTTAGCACAGATACGCAGTATTTT. Protein sequence: CASSLSTDTQYF. The gene calls are TRBV6-6 and TRBJ2-3, with D unresolved. The CDR3 is 12 amino acids. Looked up from germline, CDR1 is MNHNY and CDR2 is SVGAGI (reference sequence). V was shortened by 6 bases and J by 0 bases, with 4 bases between the two germline ends.

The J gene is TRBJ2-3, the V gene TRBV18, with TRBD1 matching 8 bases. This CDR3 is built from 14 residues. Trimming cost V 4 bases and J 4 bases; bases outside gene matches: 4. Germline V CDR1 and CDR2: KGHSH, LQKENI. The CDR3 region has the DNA TGTGCCAGCTCACGCGGACAGGGAGCAGATACGCAGTATTTT. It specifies CASSRGQGADTQYF.

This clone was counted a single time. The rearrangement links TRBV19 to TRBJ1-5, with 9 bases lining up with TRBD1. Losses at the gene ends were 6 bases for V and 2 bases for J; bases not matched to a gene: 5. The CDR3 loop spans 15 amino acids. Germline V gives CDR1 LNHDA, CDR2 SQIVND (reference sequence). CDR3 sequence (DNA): TGTGCCAGTAGGAGCCGGGACAGGGGCAATCAGCCCCAGCATTTT. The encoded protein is CASRSRDRGNQPQHF.

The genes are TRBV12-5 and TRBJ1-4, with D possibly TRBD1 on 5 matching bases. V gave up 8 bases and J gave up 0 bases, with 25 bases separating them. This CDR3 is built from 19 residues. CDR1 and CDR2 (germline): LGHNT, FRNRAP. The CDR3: CASRAVRPVRGATNEKLFF. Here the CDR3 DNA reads TGTGCTAGTAGGGCAGTCCGTCCCGTAAGGGGTGCAACTAATGAAAAACTGTTTTTT.

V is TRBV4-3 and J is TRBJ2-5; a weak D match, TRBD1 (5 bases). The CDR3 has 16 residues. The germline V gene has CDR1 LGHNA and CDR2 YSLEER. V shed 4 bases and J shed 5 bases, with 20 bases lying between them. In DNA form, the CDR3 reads TGCGCCAGCAGCCGGGGCAGGGCCAGCAAGGGGGAGACCCAGTACTTC. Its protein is CASSRGRASKGETQYF.

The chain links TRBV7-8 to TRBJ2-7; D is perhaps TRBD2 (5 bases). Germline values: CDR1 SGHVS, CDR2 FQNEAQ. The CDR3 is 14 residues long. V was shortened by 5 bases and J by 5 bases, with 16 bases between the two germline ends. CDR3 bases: TGTGCCAGCAGCCGCCCGGGGTCCAAGAACGAGCAGTACTTC. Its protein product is CASSRPGSKNEQYF.

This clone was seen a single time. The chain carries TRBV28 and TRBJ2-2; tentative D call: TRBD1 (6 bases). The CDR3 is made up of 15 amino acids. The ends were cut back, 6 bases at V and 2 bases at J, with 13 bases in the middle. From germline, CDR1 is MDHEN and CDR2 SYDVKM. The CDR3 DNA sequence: TGTGCCAGCAGCCCAGGACAGCTAAACACCGGGGAGCTGTTTTTT. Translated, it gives CASSPGQLNTGELFF.

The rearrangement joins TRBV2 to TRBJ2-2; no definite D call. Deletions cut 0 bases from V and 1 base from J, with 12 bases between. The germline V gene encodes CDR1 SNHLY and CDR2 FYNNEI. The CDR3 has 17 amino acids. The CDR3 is CASSEALRSQNTGELFF. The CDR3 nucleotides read TGTGCCAGCAGTGAAGCGCTTCGGTCGCAGAACACCGGGGAGCTGTTTTTT.

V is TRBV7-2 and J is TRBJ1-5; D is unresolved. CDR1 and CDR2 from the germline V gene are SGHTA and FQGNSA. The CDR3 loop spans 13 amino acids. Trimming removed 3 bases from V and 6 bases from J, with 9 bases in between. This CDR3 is CASSFRGRQPQHF. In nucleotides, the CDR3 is TGTGCCAGCAGCTTCCGGGGTCGTCAGCCCCAGCATTTT.

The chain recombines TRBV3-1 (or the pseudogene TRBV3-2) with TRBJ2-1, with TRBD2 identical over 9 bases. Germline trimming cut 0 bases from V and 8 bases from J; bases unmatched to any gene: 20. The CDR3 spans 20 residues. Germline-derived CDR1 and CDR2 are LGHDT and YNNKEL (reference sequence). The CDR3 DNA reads TGTGCCAGCAGCCAAGACCCCCCCCGGGTAGAGGGACTAGCTGAAGATGAGCAGTTCTTC. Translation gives CASSQDPPRVEGLAEDEQFF.

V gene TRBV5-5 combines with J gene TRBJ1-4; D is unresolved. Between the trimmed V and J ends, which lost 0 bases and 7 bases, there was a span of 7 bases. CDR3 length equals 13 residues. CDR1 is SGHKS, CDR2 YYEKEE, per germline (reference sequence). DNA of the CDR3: TGTGCCAGCAGCTTGGCTCCGGGTGAAAAACTGTTTTTT. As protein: CASSLAPGEKLFF. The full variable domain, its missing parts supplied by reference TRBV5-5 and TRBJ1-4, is DAGVTQSPTHLIKTRGQQVTLRCSPISGHKSVSWYQQVLGQGPQFIFQYYEKEERGRGNFPDRFSARQFPNYSSELNVNALLLGDSALYLCASSLAPGEKLFFGSGTQLSVL.

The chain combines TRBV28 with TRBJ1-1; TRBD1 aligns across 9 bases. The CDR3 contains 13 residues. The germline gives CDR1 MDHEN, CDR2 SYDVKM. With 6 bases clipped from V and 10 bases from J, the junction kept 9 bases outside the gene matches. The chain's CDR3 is CASSDPPDRGAFF. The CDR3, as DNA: TGTGCCAGCAGCGACCCCCCGGACAGGGGAGCTTTCTTT. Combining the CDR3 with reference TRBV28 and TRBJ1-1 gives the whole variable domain DVKVTQSSRYLVKRTGEKVFLECVQDMDHENMFWYRQDPGLGLRLIYFSYDVKMKEKGDIPEGYSVSREKKERFSLILESASTNQTSMYLCASSDPPDRGAFFGQGTRLTVV.

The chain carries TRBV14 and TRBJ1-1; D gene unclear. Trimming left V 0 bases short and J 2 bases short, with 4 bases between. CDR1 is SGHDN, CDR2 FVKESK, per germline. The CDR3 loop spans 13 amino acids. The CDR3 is CASSQDLNTEAFF. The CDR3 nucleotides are TGTGCCAGCAGCCAAGATTTAAACACTGAAGCTTTCTTT.

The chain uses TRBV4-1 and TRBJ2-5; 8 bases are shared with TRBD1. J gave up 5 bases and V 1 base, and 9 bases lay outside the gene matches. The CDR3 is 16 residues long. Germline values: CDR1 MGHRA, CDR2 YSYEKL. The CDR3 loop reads CASSQAPGQVRETQYF. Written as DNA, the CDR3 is TGCGCCAGCAGCCAAGCCCCGGGACAGGTGCGTGAGACCCAGTACTTC.

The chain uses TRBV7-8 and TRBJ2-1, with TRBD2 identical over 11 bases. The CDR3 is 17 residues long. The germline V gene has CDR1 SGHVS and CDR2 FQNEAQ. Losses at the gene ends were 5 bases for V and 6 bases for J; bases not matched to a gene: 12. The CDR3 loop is CASSLRTSGRPPNEQFF. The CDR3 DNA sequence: TGTGCCAGCAGCCTGAGGACTAGCGGGCGACCTCCCAATGAGCAGTTCTTC. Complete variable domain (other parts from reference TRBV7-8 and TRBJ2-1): GAGVSQSPRYKVAKRGQDVALRCDPISGHVSLFWYQQALGQGPEFLTYFQNEAQLDKSGLPSDRFFAERPEGSVSTLKIQRTQQEDSAVYLCASSLRTSGRPPNEQFFGPGTRLTVL.

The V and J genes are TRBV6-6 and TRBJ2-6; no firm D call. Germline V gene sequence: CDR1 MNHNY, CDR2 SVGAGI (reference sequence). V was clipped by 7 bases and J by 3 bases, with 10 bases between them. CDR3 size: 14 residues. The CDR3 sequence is CASTTPGGANVLTF. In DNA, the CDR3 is TGTGCCAGCACTACGCCCGGTGGGGCCAACGTCCTGACTTTC.